A selection of T cell receptor beta chains follows, all from one sample in a study of blood T cell repertoires in COVID-19. Assay used: immunoSEQ multiplex PCR; TCRdb lists only in-frame clones, some missing. The sample shows about 30,000 clones, 81% of them seen only once. Sequencing was done on a sample of peripheral blood. All receptors come from a man aged 65 to 79 with COVID-19, enrolled during active disease. Both conserved end residues are part of each CDR3. Fields, in order: V gene, J gene, D gene, clone size, CDR3 protein, CDR3 DNA. A D gene is named only where the DNA matches it firmly. Size values are once, few and many counts, or a class for expanded clones, and some rows have none.

>TRBV2|TRBJ2-1|TRBD2|NA
CASRAWTSSYNEQFF
TGTGCCAGCAGGGCTTGGACTAGCTCCTACAATGAGCAGTTCTTC
>TRBV27|TRBJ2-3|NA|NA
CASSPLGHHPTDTQYF
TGTGCCAGCAGTCCGTTGGGACACCACCCGACAGATACGCAGTATTTT
>TRBV3-1/TRBV3-2|TRBJ1-1|NA|NA
CASSQPGVYTEAFF
TGTGCCAGCAGCCAACCCGGGGTTTACACTGAAGCTTTCTTT
>TRBV6-5|TRBJ2-1|NA|NA
CASSYSRLRNEQFF
TGTGCCAGCAGTTACTCGCGGCTCCGCAATGAGCAGTTCTTC
>TRBV29-1|TRBJ2-7|TRBD1|NA
CSVEIIGTETYEQYF
TGCAGCGTTGAAATCATAGGGACAGAGACCTACGAGCAGTACTTC
>TRBV19|TRBJ1-5|NA|once
CASSTGGGNQPQHF
TGTGCCAGTAGTACCGGGGGAGGCAATCAGCCCCAGCATTTT
>TRBV5-1|TRBJ2-6|TRBD1|NA
CASGDSSGANVLTF
TGCGCCAGCGGGGACAGCTCTGGGGCCAACGTCCTGACTTTC
>TRBV28|TRBJ2-3|TRBD1|NA
CASRYRDRGDTQYF
TGTGCCAGCAGGTACCGGGACAGGGGAGATACGCAGTATTTT
>TRBV5-6|TRBJ2-2|NA|NA
CASSPIDNRVANTGELFF
TGTGCCAGCAGCCCGATCGACAACAGGGTCGCGAACACCGGGGAGCTGTTTTTT
>TRBV11-2|TRBJ1-1|NA|NA
CASSLEGGVTEAFF
TGTGCCAGCAGCTTAGAGGGGGGGGTCACTGAAGCTTTCTTT
>TRBV6-6|TRBJ1-1|NA|NA
CASNSPGFSIEAFF
TGTGCCAGCAACTCGCCAGGGTTTTCTATTGAAGCTTTCTTT
>TRBV15|TRBJ1-2|TRBD1|NA
CATSRNRGNHYGYTF
TGTGCCACCAGCAGGAACAGGGGGAATCACTATGGCTACACCTTC
>TRBV25-1|TRBJ1-3|NA|NA
CASSDWMGLVSGNTIYF
TGTGCCAGCAGTGATTGGATGGGACTGGTCTCTGGAAACACCATATATTTT
>TRBV9|TRBJ1-2|TRBD1|NA
CASSTDRGIVVGGYTF
TGTGCCAGCAGCACGGACAGGGGAATCGTAGTCGGAGGCTACACCTTC
>TRBV2|TRBJ1-1|TRBD1|NA
CASPNGIGQGATEAFF
TGTGCCAGCCCGAACGGTATCGGACAGGGGGCCACTGAAGCTTTCTTT
>TRBV5-5|TRBJ1-2|TRBD1|once
CASSRAPDRVMNYGYTF
TGTGCCAGCAGCCGGGCCCCGGACAGGGTTATGAACTATGGCTACACCTTC
>TRBV15|TRBJ2-7|TRBD2|NA
CATSIGSGSLSYEQYF
TGTGCCACCAGCATAGGTAGCGGGAGTCTTTCATACGAGCAGTACTTC